A single sample gave rise to the 14 T cell receptor beta chains below, sequenced in a study of blood T cell repertoires in COVID-19 (TCRdb year 2020). The library was generated by the immunoSEQ multiplex PCR assay. The immuneACCESS repertoire file appears here via TCRdb, limited to in-frame rearrangements. These files lack a portion of the clones; in checked studies, under half of the deficit traces to unresolved V genes, and the cause of the others is not known. The sample yields more than 250,000 clones; 87% were counted once. Of the sample, about 6.1% is held by the ten largest clones. Sequenced material: PBMCs or T cells enriched from blood (not recorded which). These receptors all come from a woman in her 40s who had recovered from COVID-19.

This clone was observed once. The chain has TRBV27 and TRBJ1-3; D is uncertain. This CDR3 region has 15 residues. In germline, CDR1 is MNHEY, CDR2 SMNVEV (reference sequence). Deletions cut 5 bases from V and 0 bases from J, with 11 bases between. CDR3 in amino acids: CASSVSYDSGNTIYF. CDR3 nucleotides: TGTGCCAGCAGTGTTAGTTACGACTCTGGAAACACCATATATTTT.

The gene calls are TRBV7-2 and TRBJ2-7; D might be TRBD1 (5 bases). Between the trimmed V and J ends, which lost 1 base and 0 bases, there was a span of 10 bases. CDR1 and CDR2 from the germline V gene are SGHTA and FQGNSA. The CDR3 sequence is 15 residues long. For the CDR3, the DNA is TGTGCCAGCAGCTTAGGAGCAGGGAACTCCTACGAGCAGTACTTC. Translation: CASSLGAGNSYEQYF.

V and J are TRBV5-1 and TRBJ1-2; TRBD1 aligns across 9 bases. Per germline, CDR1 SGHRS and CDR2 YFSETQ. This CDR3 comprises 14 residues. With 3 bases clipped from V and 5 bases from J, the junction kept 5 bases outside the gene matches. The CDR3 nucleotides are TGCGCCAGCAGCTCCACAGGGGGCCCTTATGGCTACACCTTC. Amino acid sequence: CASSSTGGPYGYTF.

This clone was counted once. The J gene is TRBJ1-4, the V gene TRBV5-1, with 9 bases matching TRBD1. J gave up 4 bases and V 4 bases, and 5 bases lay outside the gene matches. The CDR3 runs 15 residues. CDR1 is SGHRS and CDR2 is YFSETQ in the germline V gene. The CDR3 DNA sequence: TGCGCCAGCAGCATACCGGGACAGGGTAATGAAAAACTGTTTTTT. Amino acid sequence: CASSIPGQGNEKLFF.

The chain joins TRBV15 to TRBJ2-2; no definite D call. CDR3 length equals 15 residues. Germline V lookup: CDR1 LNHNV, CDR2 YYDKDF (reference sequence). The ends were cut back, 3 bases at V and 4 bases at J, with 12 bases in the middle. CDR3 coding DNA: TGTGCCACCAGCAGCCTTGCTGGGCGCACCGGGGAGCTGTTTTTT. This codes for CATSSLAGRTGELFF.

The V gene is TRBV28, the J gene TRBJ2-7; 10 nucleotides match TRBD2. V shed 6 bases, J shed 5 bases, and the junction held 10 bases outside the gene matches. The CDR3 covers 15 residues. The germline V gene has CDR1 MDHEN and CDR2 SYDVKM. The CDR3 here is CASRRPLAGVHEQYF. The CDR3 DNA follows: TGTGCCAGCAGGCGTCCTCTAGCGGGAGTTCACGAGCAGTACTTC. Variable domain in full (rest from reference TRBV28 and TRBJ2-7): DVKVTQSSRYLVKRTGEKVFLECVQDMDHENMFWYRQDPGLGLRLIYFSYDVKMKEKGDIPEGYSVSREKKERFSLILESASTNQTSMYLCASRRPLAGVHEQYFGPGTRLTVT.

V gene TRBV6-5 combines with J gene TRBJ2-7, with 9 nucleotides matching TRBD1. V lost 6 bases and J lost 2; bases outside the gene matches: 8. Germline V CDR1 and CDR2: MNHEY, SVGAGI. The CDR3 covers 15 residues. The DNA of the CDR3 is TGTGCCAGCAGGGACACAGGGGGCGCCCCCTACGAGCAGTACTTC. This codes for CASRDTGGAPYEQYF.

The chain has TRBV5-1 and TRBJ1-4; the D gene is possibly TRBD1 (6 bases). The CDR3 is 16 amino acids. Germline V lookup: CDR1 SGHRS, CDR2 YFSETQ. V lost 4 bases and J 0 bases, leaving 13 bases between the germline ends. In DNA, the CDR3 is TGCGCCAGCAGCCCCAGGGGCGCCCCAACTAATGAAAAACTGTTTTTT. This gives the protein CASSPRGAPTNEKLFF.

This clone was seen once. The chain employs TRBV29-1 and TRBJ1-5; D is perhaps TRBD1 (6 bases). With 7 bases removed from V and 7 bases from J, the gap between germline ends came to 14 bases. This CDR3 is built from 12 residues. CDR1 is SQVTM and CDR2 is ANQGSEA in the germline V gene. CDR3 nucleotide sequence: TGCAGCGGCAGGGGTAAGCGGCAGCCCCAGCATTTT. It yields the protein CSGRGKRQPQHF.

In this sample, this clone turned up once. The chain uses TRBV9 and TRBJ2-5, with 8 bases lining up with TRBD1. The CDR3 extends over 15 amino acids. CDR1 is SGDLS and CDR2 is YYNGEE in the germline V gene. The junction had 3 bases not matched to a gene; V was cut back by 2 bases and J by 0 bases. In nucleotides, the CDR3 is TGTGCCAGCAGCGTGTCAGGGGGCAACCAAGAGACCCAGTACTTC. Amino acids: CASSVSGGNQETQYF.

The gene calls are TRBV6-1 and TRBJ2-5, with 10 nucleotides matching TRBD2. The V segment lost 1 base and the J segment 5 bases; nucleotides outside the gene matches: 19. This CDR3 has 20 amino acids. Germline values: CDR1 MNHNS, CDR2 SASEGT. This chain's CDR3 is CASSEVRASGSGGHRETQYF. The CDR3 DNA reads TGTGCCAGCAGTGAAGTAAGGGCTAGCGGGAGTGGCGGGCACCGGGAGACCCAGTACTTC.

The chain employs TRBV13 and TRBJ2-6; D is ambiguous. This CDR3 has 15 residues. In germline, CDR1 is PRHDT, CDR2 FYEKMQ (reference sequence). V lost 4 bases, J lost 3 bases, and 10 bases lay in between. CDR3 coding DNA: TGTGCCAGCAGCTCCCGTACACGTGGGGCCAACGTCCTGACTTTC. Residues: CASSSRTRGANVLTF.

J is TRBJ1-2 and V is TRBV19; D uncertain. Between the trimmed V and J ends, which lost 6 bases and 5 bases, there was a span of 13 bases. CDR1 and CDR2 (germline): LNHDA, SQIVND (reference sequence). The CDR3 has 13 amino acids. The CDR3 DNA reads TGTGCCAGTAGGCCGGAGGCCTTGTATGGCTACACCTTC. Protein sequence: CASRPEALYGYTF.

The rearrangement joins TRBV19 to TRBJ1-5, with a weak D call TRBD1 (5 bases). From germline, CDR1 is LNHDA and CDR2 SQIVND (reference sequence). The CDR3 totals 18 residues. V gave up 0 bases and J gave up 0 bases, with 15 bases separating them. The CDR3 protein is CASSIERGRQGSNQPQHF. The CDR3 nucleotides read TGTGCCAGTAGTATAGAAAGAGGTCGGCAGGGTAGCAATCAGCCCCAGCATTTT.